These 27 T cell receptor beta chains share one sample of origin, sequenced in a study of blood T cell repertoires in COVID-19. Repertoires were generated with immunoSEQ multiplex PCR, while TCRdb's copy carries only in-frame clones and drops some. Seen here are 30,000 to 40,000 clones, about nine tenths observed once, and the top ten hold under 6%. The sequenced sample consisted of peripheral blood. These receptors were collected from a human donor in a cohort sampled during active COVID-19.

This clone was detected only once. The rearrangement joins TRBV6-5 to TRBJ1-2; D remains unclear. The germline CDR1 and CDR2 sequences are MNHEY and SVGAGI. The CDR3 runs 14 residues. V was trimmed by 0 bases and J by 2 bases, leaving 7 bases between them. CDR3 bases: TGTGCCAGCAGTTACTCTATCCAGAACTATGGCTACACCTTC. It encodes CASSYSIQNYGYTF.

This clone occurred once. This chain joins TRBV4-1 and TRBJ1-5; the D gene is possibly TRBD1 (5 bases). The CDR3 runs to 14 residues. V was pared by 1 base and J by 7 bases, with 11 bases between. Germline V gene sequence: CDR1 MGHRA, CDR2 YSYEKL. In nucleotides, the CDR3 is TGCGCCAGCAGCCAAGGTAGGGGAGGACAGCCCCAGCATTTT. This translates into CASSQGRGGQPQHF.

The genes are TRBV10-3 and TRBJ1-5; possibly TRBD1 for D (6 bases). Germline CDR1 and CDR2: ENHRY and SYGVKD. CDR3 length equals 13 residues. Trimming took 6 bases from V and 5 from J, leaving 11 bases between them. CDR3 in amino acids: CAIRGGSDQPQHF. In DNA, the CDR3 is TGTGCCATCAGAGGGGGATCAGATCAGCCCCAGCATTTT.

J is TRBJ2-2 and V is TRBV10-3, with a tentative D call TRBD1 (6 bases). Germline V gives CDR1 ENHRY, CDR2 SYGVKD. This CDR3 has 14 amino acids. Trimming shortened V by 4 bases and J by 5 bases, and 11 bases separated the two germline ends. Here the CDR3 reads CAISGQGSTGELFF. CDR3 DNA: TGTGCCATCAGTGGCCAGGGGAGTACCGGGGAGCTGTTTTTT.

The V and J genes are TRBV18 and TRBJ2-7, with D possibly being TRBD1 (6 bases). CDR1 and CDR2 from the germline V gene are KGHSH and LQKENI. The CDR3 is made up of 14 amino acids. The germline V and J ends were trimmed by 5 bases and 0 bases, with 11 bases remaining between them. CDR3 bases: TGTGCCAGCTCAGCCCTACAGGGCTCCTACGAGCAGTACGTC. Encoded protein: CASSALQGSYEQYV.

This chain links TRBV6-1 with TRBJ1-5; 7 bases fit TRBD1. V shed 2 bases, J shed 4 bases, and the junction held 8 bases outside the gene matches. This CDR3 has 16 residues. Germline V gene lookup returns CDR1 MNHNS and CDR2 SASEGT. In DNA form, the CDR3 reads TGTGCCAGCAGTGAAAGGGGGGACAGCACTAATCAGCCCCAGCATTTT. This sequence encodes CASSERGDSTNQPQHF.

This chain uses TRBV6-5 with TRBJ2-2; 8 bases are a match to TRBD2. CDR1 and CDR2 (germline): MNHEY, SVGAGI. Losses at the gene ends were 11 bases for V and 1 base for J; bases not matched to a gene: 6. CDR3 length: 14 amino acids. CDR3 sequence: CASQAGGNTGELFF. The CDR3 DNA sequence: TGTGCCTCCCAGGCGGGGGGGAACACCGGGGAGCTGTTTTTT.

The chain has TRBV3-1 (or the pseudogene TRBV3-2) and TRBJ2-3, with 14 bases fitting TRBD2. Germline CDR1 is LGHDT and CDR2 is YNNKEL (reference sequence). Losses at the gene ends were 3 bases for V and 1 base for J; bases not matched to a gene: 0. CDR3 length equals 16 residues. The CDR3 here is CASSQGLAGGTDTQYF. DNA for the CDR3: TGTGCCAGCAGCCAGGGACTAGCGGGGGGCACAGATACGCAGTATTTT.

V is TRBV4-2 and J is TRBJ2-1; TRBD1 aligns across 10 bases. The CDR3 totals 17 residues. V trimming: 0 bases; J trimming: 7 bases; junction bases outside the gene matches: 9. Germline V gives CDR1 LGHNA, CDR2 YNFKEQ. The CDR3 DNA reads TGTGCCAGCAGCCAAGATCGAAGGGACAGGGGTGTGAATGAGCAGTTCTTC. Its translation: CASSQDRRDRGVNEQFF.

This chain connects TRBV20-1 to TRBJ1-1; D is uncertain. Germline CDR1 and CDR2: DFQATT and SNEGSKA (reference sequence). CDR3 length: 11 residues. This chain's CDR3 is CRALSPTEAFF. The CDR3 region has the DNA TGCAGAGCCCTCTCCCCGACAGAAGCTTTCTTT.

This chain uses TRBV7-2 with TRBJ2-2; 9 positions match TRBD2. V gave up 5 bases and J gave up 6 bases; unmatched junction bases: 10. This CDR3 region has 16 residues. CDR1 and CDR2 from the germline V gene are SGHTA and FQGNSA. In DNA form, the CDR3 reads TGTGCCAGCAGCGCCTTCGCGGGGGGGATTCCCGGGGAGCTGTTTTTT. Translating it yields CASSAFAGGIPGELFF.

This chain uses TRBV7-2 with TRBJ2-3, with 7 bases aligning to TRBD2. Germline CDR1 SGHTA, CDR2 FQGNSA. The ends lost 10 bases at V and 9 bases at J; junction bases unmatched: 10. The CDR3 is 12 residues long. The CDR3 coding sequence is TGTGCCACAAAAGCGGGGCCCGGAACGCAGTATTTT. It specifies CATKAGPGTQYF. The variable domain in full, with the rest retrieved from reference TRBV7-2 and TRBJ2-3, is GAGVSQSPSNKVTEKGKDVELRCDPISGHTALYWYRQSLGQGLEFLIYFQGNSAPDKSGLPSDRFSAERTGGSVSTLTIQRTQQEDSAVYLCATKAGPGTQYFGPGTRLTVL.

This clone was picked up a small number of times. The genes are TRBV9 and TRBJ1-3, with D unresolved. Trimming cost V 0 bases and J 4 bases, with 2 bases left between them. Germline CDR1 SGDLS, CDR2 YYNGEE. The CDR3 is 12 amino acids. The CDR3 region is CASSVAGNTIYF. In nucleotides, the CDR3 is TGTGCCAGCAGCGTAGCGGGAAACACCATATATTTT.

The sample holds one count of this clone. The chain recombines TRBV7-9 with TRBJ2-1; TRBD1 matches at 7 bases. Trimming took 2 bases from V and 8 from J; bases not matched to a gene: 3. Germline CDR1 is SEHNR and CDR2 is FQNEAQ (reference sequence). CDR3 length: 13 residues. The CDR3 region has the DNA TGTGCCAGCAGCTTACAGGGGGTCGATGAGCAGTTCTTC. This encodes CASSLQGVDEQFF.

DNA of the CDR3: TGTGCCAGCAGTTTAGAGAGCGAGTACGAGCAGTACGTC. Translated: CASSLESEYEQYV. The chain has TRBV12-3 or TRBV12-4 and TRBJ2-7; D call uncertain. CDR3 length: 13 amino acids. V was pared by 1 base and J by 4 bases, with 8 bases between.

The chain couples TRBV7-2 to TRBJ2-1, with 7 nucleotides matching TRBD1. CDR3 length: 16 residues. V trimming: 5 bases; J trimming: 0 bases; junction bases outside the gene matches: 7. CDR1 and CDR2 (germline): SGHTA, FQGNSA. In nucleotides, the CDR3 is TGTGCCAGCAGCCTAGGGACAGTCATCTCCTACAATGAGCAGTTCTTC. This translates into CASSLGTVISYNEQFF.

CDR3 sequence (DNA): TGTGCCTGGAGTACAGGGACCCCCCAAATGGCCCAGTACTTC. Translating gives CAWSTGTPQMAQYF. The chain recombines TRBV30 with TRBJ2-5; the D gene is possibly TRBD1 (6 bases). Germline CDR1 GTSNPN, CDR2 SVGIG (reference sequence). CDR3 length: 14 residues. V lost 2 bases and J 9 bases, leaving 19 bases between the germline ends.

This clone was observed a single time. The chain links TRBV7-9 to TRBJ1-2; weak D call: TRBD1 (5 bases). V was trimmed by 1 base and J by 2 bases, leaving 8 bases between them. CDR1 and CDR2 from the germline V gene are SEHNR and FQNEAQ (reference sequence). The CDR3 spans 14 residues. CDR3: CASSLGRANYGYTF. CDR3 nucleotide sequence: TGTGCCAGCAGCTTAGGCAGGGCAAACTATGGCTACACCTTC.

This clone was found once. The chain has TRBV7-9 and TRBJ2-1; 8 bases match TRBD2. This CDR3 is 16 amino acids long. Germline V gene data show CDR1 as SEHNR and CDR2 as FQNEAQ (reference sequence). V shed 5 bases, J shed 0 bases, and the junction held 6 bases outside the gene matches. CDR3 sequence reads: CASSTPAGASYNEQFF. In DNA form, the CDR3 reads TGTGCCAGCAGCACCCCAGCGGGAGCCTCCTACAATGAGCAGTTCTTC. Complete variable domain (other parts from reference TRBV7-9 and TRBJ2-1): DTGVSQNPRHKITKRGQNVTFRCDPISEHNRLYWYRQTLGQGPEFLTYFQNEAQLEKSRLLSDRFSAERPKGSFSTLEIQRTEQGDSAMYLCASSTPAGASYNEQFFGPGTRLTVL.

This clone has more than one count but fewer than ten. This chain joins TRBV5-4 and TRBJ1-2; 9 bases match TRBD1. With V trimmed by 3 bases and J by 3 bases, 3 bases remained unmatched. In germline, CDR1 is SGHNT, CDR2 YYREEE (reference sequence). There are 14 residues in the CDR3. The CDR3, as DNA: TGTGCCAGCAGCTGGACAGGGGAGGACTATGGCTACACCTTC. It translates to CASSWTGEDYGYTF.

This clone was picked up one time. This sequence joins TRBV6-2 or TRBV6-3 and TRBJ2-5; D remains unclear. The CDR3 contains 10 residues. CDR1 and CDR2 from the germline V gene are MNHEY and SVGEGT. Trimming took 4 bases from V and 7 from J, leaving 4 bases between them. The CDR3 nucleotides read TGTGCCAGCAGTTCCGGGACCCAGTACTTC. As protein: CASSSGTQYF.

This sequence joins TRBV6-5 and TRBJ1-2, with TRBD1 identical over 8 bases. Germline CDR1 reads MNHEY; CDR2 reads SVGAGI. V lost 8 bases to trimming and J lost 4 bases; unmatched junction nucleotides: 3. This CDR3 has 12 amino acids. This chain's CDR3 is CASSGGVYGYTF. For the CDR3, the DNA is TGTGCCAGCTCAGGGGGCGTCTATGGCTACACCTTC.

The chain has TRBV23-1 and TRBJ2-7, with 10 nucleotides matching TRBD1. TRBV23-1 carries the ORF label, with uncertain function. Losses at the gene ends were 2 bases for V and 5 bases for J; bases not matched to a gene: 15. This CDR3 has 18 amino acids. CDR3 sequence (DNA): TGCGCCAGCAGTCAAGTCGGATTGTCGGGACAGGGGATCCACGAGCAGTACGTC. Its protein is CASSQVGLSGQGIHEQYV.

This chain links TRBV5-1 with TRBJ1-5; D call uncertain. CDR3 length: 14 residues. V dropped 3 bases and J dropped 4 bases, with 11 bases sitting between them. Germline CDR1 SGHRS, CDR2 YFSETQ. CDR3 amino acids: CASSSEGQNQPQHF. CDR3 nucleotide sequence: TGCGCCAGCAGCTCGGAGGGTCAGAATCAGCCCCAGCATTTT.

The rearrangement joins TRBV4-1 to TRBJ2-1; D uncertain. CDR3 length: 13 amino acids. The V gene lost 0 bases and the J gene lost 7 bases, with 7 bases spanning the gap. Germline values: CDR1 MGHRA, CDR2 YSYEKL. The CDR3 DNA sequence: TGCGCCAGCAGCCAAGATCTCCTGAATGAGCAGTTCTTC. Translated, it gives CASSQDLLNEQFF.

The V and J genes are TRBV28 and TRBJ1-3; D not certain. Per germline, CDR1 MDHEN and CDR2 SYDVKM. The CDR3 extends over 17 amino acids. Trimming removed 3 bases at V and 0 bases at J, with 15 bases between. The CDR3 DNA sequence: TGTGCCAGCAGTTTGGTCCGATTGGCAGACTCTGGAAACACCATATATTTT. Encoded protein: CASSLVRLADSGNTIYF.

The chain couples TRBV9 to TRBJ2-3; 10 bases fit TRBD2. With V trimmed by 2 bases and J by 2 bases, 5 bases remained unmatched. The CDR3 contains 16 residues. Germline lookup yields CDR1 SGDLS and CDR2 YYNGEE. The CDR3 bases are TGTGCCAGCAGCGTCTATAGCGGGGGGCCCACAGATACGCAGTATTTT. Amino acids: CASSVYSGGPTDTQYF.